One sample yielded the 30 T cell receptor beta chains listed below, sequenced in a study of T cell responses to AZD1222 COVID-19 vaccine. TCRdb's copy holds only in-frame clones and misses some; the assay was immunoSEQ multiplex PCR. This sample has 150,000 or so clones; approximately 85% occur once, and the top ten carry about 8%. This sample comprised peripheral blood, obtained on day 0 of AZD1222 vaccination. The receptor set was obtained from an adult in good health.

The CDR3, as DNA: TGTGCCAGCAGAACGGGAGGCCCCTACAATGAGCAGTTCTTC. This sequence encodes CASRTGGPYNEQFF. This chain connects TRBV27 to TRBJ2-1, with 7 bases matching TRBD2. The V and J ends lost 6 bases and 2 bases, in that order; junction bases with no gene match: 4. In germline, CDR1 is MNHEY, CDR2 SMNVEV (reference sequence). The CDR3 totals 14 residues.

This sequence joins TRBV12-3 or TRBV12-4 and TRBJ1-2, with 7 bases identical to TRBD1. There are 13 residues in the CDR3. Germline trimming cut 5 bases from V and 4 bases from J; bases unmatched to any gene: 4. The DNA for the CDR3 is TGTGCCAGCAGTCTGCAGGGGGGCTATGGCTACACCTTC. It is translated as CASSLQGGYGYTF.

The J gene is TRBJ1-3, the V gene TRBV20-1; D remains ambiguous. Trimming removed 4 bases from V and 2 bases from J, with 3 bases in between. In germline, CDR1 is DFQATT, CDR2 SNEGSKA (reference sequence). The CDR3 sequence is 11 residues long. CDR3 DNA sequence: TGCAGTGCTACCACTGGAAACACCATATATTTT. Its protein product is CSATTGNTIYF.

To note about this clone: One junction end disagrees with the germline gene, perhaps due to a read error. The V call is TRBV19, the J call TRBJ2-1; 8 positions match TRBD2. CDR3 length: 16 residues. Looked up from germline, CDR1 is LNHDA and CDR2 is SQIVND (reference sequence). The CDR3: CACSIVPREGYNEQFF. In nucleotides, the CDR3 is TGTGCCTGTAGTATAGTCCCCCGGGAGGGATACAATGAGCAGTTCTTC.

This clone was counted a few times. The chain is built from TRBV27 and TRBJ1-1; 10 nucleotides line up with TRBD1. V lost 5 bases to trimming and J lost 0 bases; unmatched junction nucleotides: 6. The V gene's germline CDR1 is MNHEY and CDR2 SMNVEV (reference sequence). This CDR3 has 16 residues. The CDR3 region is CASSQDRGDLNTEAFF. CDR3 sequence (DNA): TGTGCCAGCAGTCAGGACAGGGGGGACTTGAACACTGAAGCTTTCTTT.

V usage is TRBV10-1 and J usage is TRBJ2-1; the match to TRBD2 covers 7 bases. This CDR3 region has 14 residues. Germline CDR1 is WNHNN and CDR2 is SYGVQD (reference sequence). With V trimmed by 2 bases and J by 9 bases, 7 bases remained unmatched. CDR3 sequence reads: CASSEVTGGGEQFF. CDR3 sequence (DNA): TGCGCCAGCAGTGAGGTTACAGGCGGGGGTGAGCAGTTCTTC.

The genes are TRBV7-9 and TRBJ2-7, with D perhaps TRBD2 (6 bases). With 3 bases removed from V and 4 bases from J, the gap between germline ends came to 7 bases. This CDR3 has 12 residues. In germline, CDR1 is SEHNR, CDR2 FQNEAQ (reference sequence). CDR3 in DNA: TGTGCCAGCAGCTTGACTAGATACGAGCAGTACTTC. It specifies CASSLTRYEQYF.

V is TRBV6-5 and J is TRBJ1-5, with 9 positions matching TRBD1. Germline assignment: CDR1 MNHEY and CDR2 SVGAGI. V lost 8 bases, J lost 11 bases, and 10 bases stayed unmatched. This CDR3 is 13 amino acids long. CDR3 sequence (DNA): TGTGCCAGCCGGGACAGGGATTTGTGGACCCAGCATTTT. Translated, it gives CASRDRDLWTQHF.

The chain is built from TRBV19 and TRBJ1-1; no reliable D call. The CDR3 sequence is 13 residues long. Germline loops: CDR1 LNHDA, CDR2 SQIVND (reference sequence). The V end was cut by 6 bases, the J end by 4 bases, with 12 bases between. The CDR3 loop is CASRGHYPTEAFF. The CDR3 nucleotides are TGTGCCAGTAGGGGTCATTATCCCACTGAAGCTTTCTTT. The whole variable domain, remainder taken from reference TRBV19 and TRBJ1-1, is DGGITQSPKYLFRKEGQNVTLSCEQNLNHDAMYWYRQDPGQGLRLIYYSQIVNDFQKGDIAEGYSVSREKKESFPLTVTSAQKNPTAFYLCASRGHYPTEAFFGQGTRLTVV.

The gene calls are TRBV24-1 and TRBJ2-1, with 8 bases aligning to TRBD1. The CDR3 extends over 14 amino acids. After removal of 5 bases from V and 5 bases from J, the junction contained 4 bases not matched to a gene. CDR1 KGHDR and CDR2 SFDVKD come from the germline V gene. CDR3 sequence (DNA): TGTGCCACCAGTGGTTGGGACAGGAACAATGAGCAGTTCTTC. Amino acids: CATSGWDRNNEQFF.

The chain uses TRBV10-3 and TRBJ2-2, with D perhaps given as TRBD1 or TRBD2 (5 bases each). Deletions cut 6 bases from V and 1 base from J, with 15 bases between. Germline V gives CDR1 ENHRY, CDR2 SYGVKD. The CDR3 runs 16 residues. CDR3: CAIRGVGAKNTGELFF. CDR3 nucleotide sequence: TGTGCCATCAGGGGGGTAGGGGCGAAGAACACCGGGGAGCTGTTTTTT.

CDR3 loop: CASSQGPNVYEQYF. The CDR3 region has the DNA TGCGCCAGCAGCCAAGGGCCGAACGTCTACGAGCAGTACTTC. This sequence joins TRBV4-1 and TRBJ2-7; D is uncertain. Trimming removed 1 base from V and 3 bases from J, with 10 bases in between. The CDR3 has 14 residues. Looked up from germline, CDR1 is MGHRA and CDR2 is YSYEKL.

This chain uses TRBV11-2 with TRBJ1-2; D is ambiguous. V was trimmed by 5 bases and J by 5 bases, leaving 9 bases between them. Per germline, CDR1 SGHAT and CDR2 FQNNGV. The CDR3 has 12 amino acids. The CDR3 spells CASSVGVYGYTF. CDR3 nucleotide sequence: TGTGCCAGCAGCGTCGGAGTTTATGGCTACACCTTC.

V and J are TRBV7-2 and TRBJ2-3, with 13 positions matching TRBD2. The CDR3 has 18 residues. The germline V gene encodes CDR1 SGHTA and CDR2 FQGNSA. V was clipped by 0 bases and J by 3 bases; unmatched bases: 6. CDR3 amino acids: CASSLAVLAGGSTDTQYF. The CDR3 DNA follows: TGTGCCAGCAGCTTAGCGGTACTAGCGGGAGGGAGTACAGATACGCAGTATTTT.

Written as DNA, the CDR3 is TGTGCCAGCTCACCGGTCCGAGACTATGGCTACACCTTC. It is translated as CASSPVRDYGYTF. The chain uses TRBV18 and TRBJ1-2; D is undetermined. There are 13 residues in the CDR3. The V gene lost 3 bases and the J gene lost 3 bases, with 8 bases spanning the gap. Germline CDR1 reads KGHSH; CDR2 reads LQKENI.

This chain joins TRBV25-1 and TRBJ1-1, with a weak D call TRBD1 (5 bases). Germline CDR1 reads MGHDK; CDR2 reads SYGVNS. V was pared by 4 bases and J by 11 bases, with 14 bases between. This CDR3 is built from 12 residues. CDR3 protein: CASSGGGGGAFF. CDR3 DNA sequence: TGTGCCAGCAGTGGCGGGGGTGGAGGGGCTTTCTTT. The complete variable domain, with remaining parts taken from reference TRBV25-1 and TRBJ1-1, reads EADIYQTPRYLVIGTGKKITLECSQTMGHDKMYWYQQDPGMELHLIHYSYGVNSTEKGDLSSESTVSRIRTEHFPLTLESARPSHTSQYLCASSGGGGGAFFGQGTRLTVV.

This sequence joins TRBV5-1 and TRBJ2-7; tentatively, D is TRBD2 (6 bases). Germline-derived CDR1 and CDR2 are SGHRS and YFSETQ. The CDR3 contains 14 residues. V lost 6 bases, J lost 3 bases, and 16 bases lay in between. This CDR3 reads CASKVLAGSYEQYF. CDR3 sequence (DNA): TGCGCCAGCAAGGTACTAGCCGGAAGCTACGAGCAGTACTTC.

The chain has TRBV6-1 and TRBJ2-7; no reliable D call. CDR1 MNHNS and CDR2 SASEGT come from the germline V gene. The germline V and J ends were trimmed by 2 bases and 3 bases, with 8 bases remaining between them. CDR3 length: 13 residues. DNA for the CDR3: TGTGCCAGCAGTGAAAGACTGGGCTACGAGCAGTACTTC. As protein: CASSERLGYEQYF.

The chain employs TRBV5-1 and TRBJ1-3; the D gene is possibly TRBD1 (5 bases). The germline V gene has CDR1 SGHRS and CDR2 YFSETQ. Deletions cut 5 bases from V and 0 bases from J, with 6 bases between. This CDR3 is built from 13 residues. The CDR3 reads CASRDTSGNTIYF. Here the CDR3 DNA reads TGCGCCAGCAGGGACACCTCTGGAAACACCATATATTTT.

The chain carries TRBV19 and TRBJ2-4, with a weak D call TRBD2 (6 bases). The CDR3 has 14 amino acids. Germline-derived CDR1 and CDR2 are LNHDA and SQIVND (reference sequence). V shed 4 bases and J shed 3 bases, with 10 bases lying between them. CDR3 DNA sequence: TGTGCCAGTAGTACGATCGGGGGCAAAAACATTCAGTACTTC. Amino acids: CASSTIGGKNIQYF.

V usage is TRBV6-5 and J usage is TRBJ2-3; no reliable D call. The CDR3 covers 15 residues. The ends were cut back, 0 bases at V and 6 bases at J, with 13 bases in the middle. From germline, CDR1 is MNHEY and CDR2 SVGAGI. CDR3 sequence (DNA): TGTGCCAGCAGTTACTCGGGTAGCTGGATGGATACGCAGTATTTT. This gives the protein CASSYSGSWMDTQYF.

The chain recombines TRBV7-7 with TRBJ2-1, with 8 positions matching TRBD2. The V gene's germline CDR1 is SSHAT and CDR2 FNYEAQ (reference sequence). The length of the CDR3 is 16 residues. Germline trimming cut 1 base from V and 4 bases from J; bases unmatched to any gene: 6. CDR3 DNA: TGTGCCAGCAGCTTAGTGGCGGGGGGCGAATACAATGAGCAGTTCTTC. Its protein is CASSLVAGGEYNEQFF.

The rearrangement uses TRBV10-1 and TRBJ2-1; 9 bases line up with TRBD1. The CDR3 runs to 13 residues. Germline CDR1 reads WNHNN; CDR2 reads SYGVQD (reference sequence). The V gene end was trimmed by 3 bases and the J gene end by 8 bases; junction bases not matched to a gene: 2. DNA for the CDR3: TGCGCCAGCAGTGATCACAGGGGGCATGAGCAGTTCTTC. Its protein product is CASSDHRGHEQFF.

The V gene is TRBV20-1, the J gene TRBJ2-3; D unclear. In germline, CDR1 is DFQATT, CDR2 SNEGSKA (reference sequence). V dropped 5 bases and J dropped 9 bases, with 9 bases sitting between them. The CDR3 is 10 amino acids. DNA for the CDR3: TGCAGTGCTGTTGGAGTGACGCAGTATTTT. It specifies CSAVGVTQYF.

The chain carries TRBV14 and TRBJ1-1; D may be TRBD1 (5 bases). Germline CDR1 and CDR2: SGHDN and FVKESK. V lost 3 bases and J lost 3, with 14 bases in between. The CDR3 is 15 residues long. CDR3: CASSQGHWGYTEAFF. For the CDR3, the DNA is TGTGCCAGCAGCCAGGGGCATTGGGGGTACACTGAAGCTTTCTTT.

This clone was seen more than once but under ten times. The chain uses TRBV20-1 and TRBJ2-1; D is possibly TRBD1 (5 bases). The V gene lost 3 bases and the J gene lost 5 bases, with 14 bases spanning the gap. Germline CDR1 is DFQATT and CDR2 is SNEGSKA (reference sequence). The CDR3 loop spans 14 amino acids. Written as DNA, the CDR3 is TGCAGTGCTAGTGGGGATAAAGGGGACAATGAGCAGTTCTTC. Translated: CSASGDKGDNEQFF.

This chain uses TRBV30 with TRBJ1-4; 9 bases fit TRBD1. Germline-derived CDR1 and CDR2 are GTSNPN and SVGIG (reference sequence). This CDR3 has 15 amino acids. After removal of 2 bases from V and 8 bases from J, the junction contained 9 bases not matched to a gene. The CDR3 is CAWSLDRGREEKLFF. The CDR3 DNA follows: TGTGCCTGGAGTCTGGACAGGGGTAGAGAAGAAAAACTGTTTTTT.

The chain recombines TRBV5-1 with TRBJ1-1; 9 nucleotides line up with TRBD1. CDR1 and CDR2 from the germline V gene are SGHRS and YFSETQ. The CDR3 has 15 amino acids. With V trimmed by 4 bases and J by 4 bases, 8 bases remained unmatched. The CDR3 reads CASSDQQGAGTEAFF. The DNA of the CDR3 is TGCGCCAGCAGCGACCAACAGGGGGCGGGCACTGAAGCTTTCTTT.

The V gene is TRBV2, the J gene TRBJ1-2; D is unresolved. Per the germline V gene, CDR1 is SNHLY and CDR2 is FYNNEI. The CDR3 loop spans 15 amino acids. Trimming cost V 8 bases and J 1 base, with 17 bases left between them. CDR3 DNA: TGTGCCAGCTCCATCAGCGCCGGGAATAACTATGGCTACACCTTC. Its protein product is CASSISAGNNYGYTF.

The chain carries TRBV19 and TRBJ2-3; 7 nucleotides agree with TRBD1. The CDR3 covers 16 residues. CDR1 is LNHDA and CDR2 is SQIVND in the germline V gene (reference sequence). V was clipped by 6 bases and J by 8 bases; unmatched bases: 17. CDR3: CASRPRGSAVQGTQYF. CDR3 sequence (DNA): TGTGCCAGTAGGCCCAGGGGGTCGGCCGTCCAGGGTACGCAGTATTTT.